This T cell receptor (beta chain) comes out of a study of blood T cell repertoires in COVID-19. Study in general: COVID-19 samples, acute and convalescent, were from the United States, Italy and Spain. Nucleic acid was either cDNA or gDNA, and it came from T cells, B-cell-depleted T cells, or PBMCs.

Per the study methods: Amplification of reference gene primers provided the estimated nucleated cell counts. The assay was immunoSEQ multiplex PCR, and TCRdb's table has in-frame clones only and misses some. V, J and clone size are taken as reported in that table, and D and trimming were inferred from the DNA itself. Of 65,000 to 90,000 clones listed, around nine tenths are singletons. Germline-derived CDR1 and CDR2 are SGHRS and YFSETQ. V lost 3 bases to trimming and J lost 5 bases, with 15 bases between them. The CDR3 sequence is 14 residues long. This chain connects TRBV5-1 to TRBJ2-7; no firm D call. The specimen was peripheral blood. The receptor's source is a human donor in a cohort sampled during active COVID-19. In nucleotides, the CDR3 is TGCGCCAGCAGCTCTCAGACCTCGAGGAACGAGCAGTACTTC. This codes for CASSSQTSRNEQYF.